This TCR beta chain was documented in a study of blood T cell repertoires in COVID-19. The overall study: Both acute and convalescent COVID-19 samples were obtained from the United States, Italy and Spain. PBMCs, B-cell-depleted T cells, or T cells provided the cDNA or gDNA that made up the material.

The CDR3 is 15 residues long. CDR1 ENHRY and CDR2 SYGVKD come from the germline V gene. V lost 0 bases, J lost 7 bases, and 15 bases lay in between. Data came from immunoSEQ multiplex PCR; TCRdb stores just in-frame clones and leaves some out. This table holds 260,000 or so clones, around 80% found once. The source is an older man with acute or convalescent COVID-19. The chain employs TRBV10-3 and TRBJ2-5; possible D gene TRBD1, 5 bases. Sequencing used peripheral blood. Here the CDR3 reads CAISESGVSGGTQYF. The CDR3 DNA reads TGTGCCATCAGTGAGTCAGGGGTCTCAGGTGGGACCCAGTACTTC.